This TCR beta chain originates from a study of CD4+ T cells in melanoma. On this clone: The antigen remains undetermined.

Broader study findings: Reportedly, melanoma neoantigen-specific CD4+ T cells showed varied differentiation states. CD8+ T cell, macrophage and B cell function reportedly correlated with neoantigen-specific CD4+ T cells.

CDR1 and CDR2 (germline): MNHEY, SMNVEV (reference sequence). Trimming pared 2 bases from V and 10 bases from J, leaving 15 bases between. This CDR3 is 14 amino acids long. Only in-frame clones appear in the TCRdb table, and some are missing; sequencing was by immunoSEQ multiplex PCR. The sample holds roughly 10,000 clones, roughly 60% seen once. Sequencing input: cells from a culture (not recorded whether cultured in vitro). The receptor's source is a human donor with melanoma. The chain carries TRBV27 and TRBJ1-5; D is undetermined. The CDR3 nucleotides are TGTGCCAGCAGTTTAAGGGCTTTTGGTAGACCCCAGCATTTT. Translated, it gives CASSLRAFGRPQHF.